The clone carrying this TCR beta chain was counted a few times. Its antigen is as yet unknown. This record comes from a study of beta chain features in type 1 diabetes. Study as a whole: Healthy donors, compared against patients, showed similar age, gender and cell yields. Study-wide findings and caveats: Shorter TCRB CDR3s, moderately but significantly so, marked every one of the four CD4+ subsets in Type 1 diabetes patients. At VDJ recombination sites, type 1 diabetes patients had fewer insertions and more deleted nucleotides.

CDR1 is SGHRS and CDR2 is YFSETQ in the germline V gene. V was trimmed by 7 bases and J by 3 bases, leaving 18 bases between them. The CDR3 spans 15 residues. Expressed TCRB transcripts were sequenced because the entire RNA isolate underwent reverse transcription. Sequencing used immunoSEQ multiplex PCR; TCRdb keeps in-frame clones, though not all of them. The profile shows about 740,000 clones, roughly 12% of them singletons. The gene calls are TRBV5-1 and TRBJ2-3, with a weak D call TRBD2 (6 bases). This receptor was identified in a man between 18 and 35 years old with type 1 diabetes. Specimen: naive CD4+ T cells from blood. CDR3 DNA: TGCGCCAGCGGATCTAGGGGCGGGGAGACAGATACGCAGTATTTT. Residues: CASGSRGGETDTQYF.